This record looks at one T cell receptor (beta chain) sequence and its context. Germline assignment: CDR1 SGHNT and CDR2 YYREEE (reference sequence). V was clipped by 2 bases and J by 7 bases, with 12 bases between them. This CDR3 is built from 13 residues. These data come from a study of blood T cell repertoires in COVID-19. For the study at large: Samples came from the United States, Italy and Spain, spanning acute and convalescent COVID-19.

In the authors' methods: Using reference gene primer amplification, nucleated cell counts were estimated. Sequencing was performed with immunoSEQ multiplex PCR; in TCRdb, only in-frame clones are kept and a portion is missing. Clone size and the V and J calls come from that table; the DNA yielded D and trimming. The data hold more than 95,000 clones, with roughly four fifths observed a single time. The chain couples TRBV5-4 to TRBJ1-2, with D possibly being TRBD1 (6 bases). The sequenced material came from peripheral blood. This clonotype originated in a man aged 65 to 79 with active or convalescent COVID-19. CDR3 amino acids: CASSLQGTGGYTF. The CDR3 DNA reads as TGTGCCAGCAGCTTACAGGGTACGGGTGGCTACACCTTC.